One sample yielded the 9 T cell receptor beta chains listed below, sequenced in a study of CD8+CD57+ T cells in acquired aplastic anemia. TCR beta VDJ and CDR3 profiling used genomic DNA as template. TCRdb recomputed calls from the reads with MiXCR, one row per CDR3 protein. This sample has over 250,000 distinct CDR3 sequences, with 56% found just once. CD8+CD57+ cell expansion had been shown by flow cytometry in patients chosen for sequencing. Source material: sorted CD4+, CD8+, or CD8+CD57+ T cells (not recorded which) from PBMCs. The receptors were gathered from a human donor with aplastic anemia.

The rearrangement links TRBV20-1 to TRBJ1-1, with TRBD1 as a possible D gene (5 bases). There are 16 residues in the CDR3. Trimming left V 3 bases short and J 5 bases short, with 22 bases between. Per germline, CDR1 DFQATT and CDR2 SNEGSKA (reference sequence). CDR3 bases: TGCAGTGCTAGGGACACGGGACCCCGTATGGGGACTGAAGCTTTCTTT. Translating it yields CSARDTGPRMGTEAFF.

This clonotype was recorded many times. J is TRBJ1-1 and V is TRBV7-7, with D unresolved. The germline CDR1 and CDR2 sequences are SSHAT and FNYEAQ (reference sequence). This CDR3 has 13 amino acids. Trimming took 2 bases from V and 0 from J, leaving 4 bases between them. The CDR3 loop is CASSLSLNTEAFF. CDR3 sequence (DNA): TGTGCCAGCAGCTTAAGTCTGAACACTGAAGCTTTCTTT.

This clonotype was picked up many times. The V and J genes are TRBV3-1 and TRBJ2-5; no definite D call. Germline CDR1 is LGHDT and CDR2 is YNNKEL (reference sequence). This CDR3 spans 16 amino acids. The V gene lost 4 bases and the J gene lost 5 bases, with 20 bases spanning the gap. The CDR3 nucleotides read TGTGCCAGCAGCCTATCCTTGGCTGGGGTCTCGGAGACCCAGTACTTC. This encodes CASSLSLAGVSETQYF.

This clonotype was observed once. This sequence joins TRBV7-9 and TRBJ2-7; D gene ambiguous. V was pared by 1 base and J by 0 bases, with 10 bases between. CDR1 is SEHNR and CDR2 is FQNEAQ in the germline V gene (reference sequence). The CDR3 totals 15 residues. CDR3 sequence reads: CASSLGPTNSYEQYF. The CDR3 DNA reads as TGTGCCAGCAGCTTAGGACCTACTAACTCCTACGAGCAGTACTTC.

The J gene is TRBJ1-6, the V gene TRBV10-3; 9 bases map to TRBD1. Trimming at V came to 10 bases and at J to 4 bases, leaving 5 bases not matched to a gene. Germline V CDR1 and CDR2: ENHRY, SYGVKD. This CDR3 comprises 14 residues. CDR3 region: CATGQGGYNSPLHF. The DNA for the CDR3 is TGTGCCACGGGACAGGGAGGATATAATTCACCCCTCCACTTT.

The chain carries TRBV3-1 and TRBJ1-2, with D perhaps TRBD1 (5 bases). Germline CDR1 LGHDT, CDR2 YNNKEL (reference sequence). This CDR3 is 16 amino acids long. Trimming took off 0 bases at V and 8 bases at J, with 19 bases between the two ends. The CDR3 nucleotides read TGTGCCAGCAGCCAAGACCGGGGCCCCACGATACGGGGCTACACCTTC. Residues: CASSQDRGPTIRGYTF.

With regard to this clonotype: A much larger clone sits a single nucleotide away, making a read error possible. The V call is TRBV3-1, the J call TRBJ1-2, with 10 bases matching TRBD1. V lost 4 bases and J lost 4; bases outside the gene matches: 9. The CDR3 length is 16 residues. The V gene's germline CDR1 is LGHDT and CDR2 YNNKEL (reference sequence). The CDR3 sequence: CASSPLLGQGFYGYTF. In DNA, the CDR3 is TGTGCCAGCAGCCCCCTCCTGGGACAGGGGTTCTATGGCTACACCTTC.

This clonotype turned up a few times. The chain couples TRBV20-1 to TRBJ2-7; D remains ambiguous. Germline loops: CDR1 DFQATT, CDR2 SNEGSKA (reference sequence). The ends were cut back, 2 bases at V and 3 bases at J, with 2 bases in the middle. The CDR3 contains 10 residues. CDR3 sequence reads: CSARLYEQYF. The CDR3 region has the DNA TGCAGTGCTAGACTCTACGAGCAGTACTTC.

This clonotype was counted between two and nine times. This chain connects TRBV24-1 to TRBJ1-2; possible D gene TRBD1, 6 bases. CDR1 is KGHDR and CDR2 is SFDVKD in the germline V gene. The CDR3 extends over 14 amino acids. Trimming cost V 4 bases and J 4 bases, with 12 bases left between them. The CDR3 is CATSDRGAGYGYTF. CDR3 bases: TGTGCCACCAGTGACAGGGGAGCGGGCTATGGCTACACCTTC.